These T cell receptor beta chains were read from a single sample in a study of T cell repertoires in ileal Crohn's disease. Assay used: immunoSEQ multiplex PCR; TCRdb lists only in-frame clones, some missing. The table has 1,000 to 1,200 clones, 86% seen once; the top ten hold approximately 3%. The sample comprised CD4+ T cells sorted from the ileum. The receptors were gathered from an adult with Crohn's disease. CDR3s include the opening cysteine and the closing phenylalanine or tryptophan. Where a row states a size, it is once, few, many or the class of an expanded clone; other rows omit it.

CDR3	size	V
CASSWTSGSTAYEQYF	once	TRBV5-1
CASSTQETQYF	NA	TRBV18
CASSLAGQALGGYTF	NA	TRBV27
CASSPPSGGRVAFF	NA	TRBV18
CASSIRVGGELFF	once	TRBV11-1
CSVGQGIGQPQHF	NA	TRBV29-1
CASSAESGTYNEQFF	NA	TRBV9
CASSQRTSGRTYNEQFF	NA	TRBV4-3
CASSFPGGEQYF	NA	TRBV5-6
CASNRQGDTEAFF	NA	TRBV9
CASSIGQGQFF	NA	TRBV19
CASSEIRGGQFF	NA	TRBV6-1
CASSAGGQGIYEQYF	NA	TRBV19
CASSSRPRGAAKAKNIQYF	NA	TRBV7-3